This T cell receptor beta chain emerged from a study of cytomegalovirus exposure and HLA in healthy donors. General study results and limits: It was 164 TCR beta chains that were listed as cytomegalovirus-associated. Specificity of a few CMV-associated chains for CMV antigens was verified in vitro.

V was cut by 5 bases and J by 3 bases, with 10 bases left in between. This CDR3 has 13 residues. CDR1 is KGHSH, CDR2 LQKENI, per germline. The donors were in the approximately 120-subject validation cohort, distinct from the approximately 670-subject first cohort. As to this clone: What it binds is unknown.

Sequencing used immunoSEQ multiplex PCR; TCRdb keeps in-frame clones, though not all of them. The sample records some 140,000 clones, 80% to 90% being singletons. This clonotype was obtained from a woman between 25 and 40 years old in good health and CMV-seropositive. V usage is TRBV18 and J usage is TRBJ2-5, with a possible D match to TRBD1 (5 bases). Specimen: PBMCs. The CDR3 DNA sequence: TGTGCCAGCTCATCCGGACAAGAAGAGACCCAGTACTTC. Protein sequence: CASSSGQEETQYF.